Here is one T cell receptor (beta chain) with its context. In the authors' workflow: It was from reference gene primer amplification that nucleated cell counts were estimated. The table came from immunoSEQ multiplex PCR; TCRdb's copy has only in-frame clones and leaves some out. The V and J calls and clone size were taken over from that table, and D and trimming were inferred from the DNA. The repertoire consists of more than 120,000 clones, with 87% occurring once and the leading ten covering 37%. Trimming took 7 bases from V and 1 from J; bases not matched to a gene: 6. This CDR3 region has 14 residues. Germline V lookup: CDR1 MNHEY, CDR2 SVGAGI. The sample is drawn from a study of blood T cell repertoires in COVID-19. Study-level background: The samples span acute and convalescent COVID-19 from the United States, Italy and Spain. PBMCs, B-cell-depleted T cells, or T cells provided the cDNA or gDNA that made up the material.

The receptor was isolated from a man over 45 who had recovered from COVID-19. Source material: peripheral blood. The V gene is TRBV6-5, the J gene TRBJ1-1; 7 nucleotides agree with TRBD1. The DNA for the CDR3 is TGTGCCAGCAAGCGGACAGGCACGAACACTGAAGCTTTCTTT. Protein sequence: CASKRTGTNTEAFF.